This paragraph reports one T cell receptor (beta chain). The CDR3 spans 16 residues. The V and J ends lost 6 bases and 2 bases respectively, with 19 bases between them. The germline V gene has CDR1 SNHLY and CDR2 FYNNEI. Libraries were prepared by immunoSEQ multiplex PCR; TCRdb keeps only in-frame clonotypes and omits some of them. This sample has a few hundred thousand clones, with approximately 84% found just once. All enrollees were roughly 18 to 89 years old and from fewer than 30 US areas. Each participant's cohort was designated according to participant-reported clinical history. What the recovered Cohort 3 donors had was two negative PCRs, clearance, or symptom resolution. This record belongs to a study of blood T cell repertoires in COVID-19. Turning to the study itself: The United States, Italy and Spain supplied acute and convalescent COVID-19 samples.

Material for sequencing was PBMCs or T cells enriched from blood (not recorded which). The V call is TRBV2, the J call TRBJ2-5; maybe TRBD1 (5 bases). This TCR was recovered from a woman between 25 and 40 years old who had recovered from COVID-19. DNA of the CDR3: TGTGCCAGCAGAGCTATTGCGACAGTTTTACAAGAGACCCAGTACTTC. Its translation is CASRAIATVLQETQYF.